Listed here are 6 T cell receptor beta chains from one sample, sequenced in a study of CXCR3-negative and CXCR3-positive naive CD8 T cells. Study-level points and caveats: The TRB CDR3s that CXCR3-positive naive cells carried were more hydrophobic than those of CXCR3-negative naive cells.

UMI-tagged TRB cDNA libraries were built via 5' RACE. TCRdb reprocessed the 5' RACE reads, keeping one entry per CDR3 protein, no DNA. The sample's table shows roughly 61,000 distinct CDR3 sequences. Which antigens these TCRs recognize remains unknown. Sequenced material: naive CXCR3+ CD8+ T cells from blood. Subset: CD45RO-CCR7+CD27+CD95- naive CD8+ T cells expressing CXCR3 (TNR3+). The receptors stem from a human donor in good health. Some clones in this sample may be carry-over from other donors' samples.

The V and J genes are TRBV4-3 and TRBJ2-7. Germline loops: CDR1 LGHNA, CDR2 YSLEER. The CDR3 length is 15 residues. CDR3 loop: CASSHTQASSYEQYF.

V is TRBV7-6 and J is TRBJ2-7; absent DNA, TCRdb's TRBD1 call cannot be checked. This CDR3 has 18 amino acids. In germline, CDR1 is SGHVS, CDR2 FNYEAQ. The CDR3 is CASSTTGTGIAGAEEQYF.

The chain is built from TRBV29-1 and TRBJ1-2; TCRdb reports TRBD1, a call that lacks DNA to check it against. Germline assignment: CDR1 SQVTM and CDR2 ANQGSEA. This CDR3 is 14 amino acids long. This CDR3 is CSVGPTGINYGYTF.

V is TRBV19 and J is TRBJ2-1; absent DNA, TCRdb's TRBD1 call cannot be checked. Germline loops: CDR1 LNHDA, CDR2 SQIVND (reference sequence). The CDR3 is 16 amino acids. The CDR3 loop reads CASSILGQGSYNEQFF.

V usage is TRBV28 and J usage is TRBJ1-5; TCRdb calls TRBD1, which cannot be checked without DNA. Germline V CDR1 and CDR2: MDHEN, SYDVKM. The CDR3 sequence is 17 residues long. The CDR3 sequence is CASIGGPDRGRNQPQHF.

V usage is TRBV28 and J usage is TRBJ2-7. The CDR3 totals 14 residues. Germline V gene data show CDR1 as MDHEN and CDR2 as SYDVKM. The CDR3 here is CASSFLDGSYEQYF.